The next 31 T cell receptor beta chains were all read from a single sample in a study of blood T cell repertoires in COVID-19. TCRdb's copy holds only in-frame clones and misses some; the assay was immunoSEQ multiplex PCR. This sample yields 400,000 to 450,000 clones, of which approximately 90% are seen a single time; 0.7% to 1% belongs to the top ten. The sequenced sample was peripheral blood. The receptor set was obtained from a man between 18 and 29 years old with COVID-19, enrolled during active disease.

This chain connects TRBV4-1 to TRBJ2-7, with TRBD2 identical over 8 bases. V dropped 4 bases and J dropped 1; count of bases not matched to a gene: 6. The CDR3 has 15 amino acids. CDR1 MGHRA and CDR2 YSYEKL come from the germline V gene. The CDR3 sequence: CASSLGLVSSYEQYF. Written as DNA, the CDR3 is TGCGCCAGCAGCCTGGGACTAGTGAGTTCCTACGAGCAGTACTTC.

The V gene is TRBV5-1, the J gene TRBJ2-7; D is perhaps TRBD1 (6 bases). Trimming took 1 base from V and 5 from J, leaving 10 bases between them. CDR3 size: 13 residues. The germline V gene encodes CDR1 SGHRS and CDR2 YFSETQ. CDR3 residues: CASSLWDNHEQYF. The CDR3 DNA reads TGCGCCAGCAGCTTGTGGGACAACCACGAGCAGTACTTC.

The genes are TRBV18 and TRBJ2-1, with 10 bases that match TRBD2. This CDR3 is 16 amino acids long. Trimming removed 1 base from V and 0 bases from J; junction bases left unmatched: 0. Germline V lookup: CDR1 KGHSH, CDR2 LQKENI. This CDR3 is CASSPRLAGSYNEQFF. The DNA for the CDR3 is TGTGCCAGCTCACCACGACTAGCGGGCTCCTACAATGAGCAGTTCTTC.

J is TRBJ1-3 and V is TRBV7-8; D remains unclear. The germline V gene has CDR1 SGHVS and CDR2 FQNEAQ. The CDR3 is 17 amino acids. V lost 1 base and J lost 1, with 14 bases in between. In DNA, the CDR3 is TGTGCCAGCAGCTTAGTCCGGGGTTCCTATTCTGGAAACACCATATATTTT. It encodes CASSLVRGSYSGNTIYF.

CDR3 residues: CASSRESNEQFF. The CDR3 coding sequence is TGTGCCAGCAGTAGGGAGAGCAATGAGCAGTTCTTC. This sequence joins TRBV6-6 and TRBJ2-1, with D perhaps TRBD2 (5 bases). Germline CDR1 MNHNY, CDR2 SVGAGI (reference sequence). V was clipped by 5 bases and J by 6 bases, with 8 bases between them. The CDR3 is made up of 12 amino acids.

CDR3 residues: CASSALLPYTDTQYF. In nucleotides, the CDR3 is TGTGCCAGCAGCGCCTTACTGCCCTACACAGATACGCAGTATTTT. The rearrangement uses TRBV7-8 and TRBJ2-3, with D unclear. The CDR3 loop spans 15 amino acids. CDR1 SGHVS and CDR2 FQNEAQ come from the germline V gene. V lost 5 bases to trimming and J lost 2 bases, with 14 bases between them.

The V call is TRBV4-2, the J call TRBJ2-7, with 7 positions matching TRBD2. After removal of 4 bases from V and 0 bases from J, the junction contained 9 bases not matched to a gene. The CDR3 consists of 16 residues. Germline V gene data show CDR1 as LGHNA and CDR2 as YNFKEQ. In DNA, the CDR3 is TGTGCCAGCAGCCTAGGTAGCGGGCGCATCTCCTACGAGCAGTACTTC. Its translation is CASSLGSGRISYEQYF.

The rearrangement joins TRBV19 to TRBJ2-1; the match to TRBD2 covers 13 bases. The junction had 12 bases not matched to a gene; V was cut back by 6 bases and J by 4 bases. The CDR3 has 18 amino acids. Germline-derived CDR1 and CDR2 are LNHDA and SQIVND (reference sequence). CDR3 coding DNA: TGTGCCAGTAGCCGACTAGCGGGGGGACTCACCGCATACAATGAGCAGTTCTTC. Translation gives CASSRLAGGLTAYNEQFF.

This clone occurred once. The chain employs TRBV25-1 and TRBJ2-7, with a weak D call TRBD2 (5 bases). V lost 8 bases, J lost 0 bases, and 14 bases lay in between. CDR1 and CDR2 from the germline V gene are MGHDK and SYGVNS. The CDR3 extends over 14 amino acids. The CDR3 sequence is CASPCQRHSYEQYF. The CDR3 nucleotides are TGTGCCAGCCCTTGTCAGCGGCACTCCTACGAGCAGTACTTC.

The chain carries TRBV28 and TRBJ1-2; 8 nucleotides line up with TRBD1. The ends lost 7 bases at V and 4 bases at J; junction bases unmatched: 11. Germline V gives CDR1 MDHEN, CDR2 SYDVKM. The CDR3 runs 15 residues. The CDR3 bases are TGTGCCAGCAAGTACGGCAGGGGGCTGGGCTATGGCTACACCTTC. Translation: CASKYGRGLGYGYTF.

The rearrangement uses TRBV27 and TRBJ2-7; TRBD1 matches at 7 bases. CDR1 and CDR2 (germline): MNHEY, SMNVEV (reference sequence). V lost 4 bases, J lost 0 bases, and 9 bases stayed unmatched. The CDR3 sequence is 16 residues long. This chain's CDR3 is CASSWGSGGSSYEQYF. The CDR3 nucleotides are TGTGCCAGCAGTTGGGGATCAGGGGGTAGCTCCTACGAGCAGTACTTC.

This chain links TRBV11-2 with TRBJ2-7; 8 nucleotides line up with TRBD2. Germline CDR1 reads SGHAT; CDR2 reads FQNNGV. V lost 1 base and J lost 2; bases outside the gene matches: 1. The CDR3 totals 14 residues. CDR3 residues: CASSLVGRAYEQYF. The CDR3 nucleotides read TGTGCCAGCAGCTTAGTCGGGAGGGCCTACGAGCAGTACTTC.

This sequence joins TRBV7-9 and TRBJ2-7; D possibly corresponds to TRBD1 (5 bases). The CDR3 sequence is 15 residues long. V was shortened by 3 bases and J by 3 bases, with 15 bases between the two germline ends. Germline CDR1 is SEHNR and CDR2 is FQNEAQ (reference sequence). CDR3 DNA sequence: TGTGCCAGCAGCTTCGTCGTCAGGGAAGGCTACGAGCAGTACTTC. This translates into CASSFVVREGYEQYF.

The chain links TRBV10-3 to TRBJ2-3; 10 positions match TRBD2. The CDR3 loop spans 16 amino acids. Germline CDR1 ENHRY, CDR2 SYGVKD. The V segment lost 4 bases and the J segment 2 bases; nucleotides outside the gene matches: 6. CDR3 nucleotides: TGTGCCATCAGTGGGATAGCGGGAGGCTCCACAGATACGCAGTATTTT. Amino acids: CAISGIAGGSTDTQYF.

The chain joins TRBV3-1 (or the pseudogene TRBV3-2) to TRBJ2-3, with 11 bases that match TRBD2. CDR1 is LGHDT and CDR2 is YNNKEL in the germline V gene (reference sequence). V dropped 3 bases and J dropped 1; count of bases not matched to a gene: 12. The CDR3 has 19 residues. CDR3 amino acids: CASSHLGASGGPRTDTQYF. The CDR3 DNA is TGTGCCAGCAGCCACCTCGGGGCTAGCGGGGGGCCCCGCACAGATACGCAGTATTTT.

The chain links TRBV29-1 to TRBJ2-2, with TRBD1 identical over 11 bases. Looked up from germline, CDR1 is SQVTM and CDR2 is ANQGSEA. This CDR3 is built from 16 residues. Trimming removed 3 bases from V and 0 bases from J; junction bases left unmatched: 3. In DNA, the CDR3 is TGCAGCGTTGAGGCGGGACAGGGGGCGAACACCGGGGAGCTGTTTTTT. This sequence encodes CSVEAGQGANTGELFF.

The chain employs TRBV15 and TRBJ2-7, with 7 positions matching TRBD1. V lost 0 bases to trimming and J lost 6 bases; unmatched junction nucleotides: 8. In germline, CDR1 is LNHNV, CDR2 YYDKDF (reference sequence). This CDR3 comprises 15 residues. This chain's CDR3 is CATSRDSRGGGEQYF. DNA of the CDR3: TGTGCCACCAGCAGAGATAGCCGAGGGGGCGGCGAGCAGTACTTC.

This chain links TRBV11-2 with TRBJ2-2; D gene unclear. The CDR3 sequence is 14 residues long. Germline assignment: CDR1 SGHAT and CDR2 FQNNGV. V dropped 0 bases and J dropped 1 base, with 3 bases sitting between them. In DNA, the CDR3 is TGTGCCAGCAGCTTAGAACTGAACACCGGGGAGCTGTTTTTT. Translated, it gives CASSLELNTGELFF.

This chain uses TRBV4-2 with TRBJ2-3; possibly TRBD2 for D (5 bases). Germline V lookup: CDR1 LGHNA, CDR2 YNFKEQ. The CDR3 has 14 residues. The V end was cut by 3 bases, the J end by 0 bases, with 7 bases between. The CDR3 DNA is TGTGCCAGCAGCCAGAGGACTAGCACAGATACGCAGTATTTT. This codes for CASSQRTSTDTQYF.

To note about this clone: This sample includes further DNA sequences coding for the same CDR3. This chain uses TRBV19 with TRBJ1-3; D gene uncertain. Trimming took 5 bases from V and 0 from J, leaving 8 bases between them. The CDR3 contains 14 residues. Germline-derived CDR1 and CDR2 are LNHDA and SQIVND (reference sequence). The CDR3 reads CASSRGSSGNTIYF. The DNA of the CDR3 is TGTGCCAGTAGTCGCGGAAGCTCTGGAAACACCATATATTTT.

CDR3 sequence reads: CASSRGVSGANVLTF. DNA for the CDR3: TGTGCCAGCAGCCGGGGGGTCTCTGGGGCCAACGTCCTGACTTTC. V gene TRBV11-2 combines with J gene TRBJ2-6; 7 nucleotides line up with TRBD2. This CDR3 has 15 residues. The ends lost 5 bases at V and 0 bases at J; junction bases unmatched: 1. Germline V gene lookup returns CDR1 SGHAT and CDR2 FQNNGV. The entire variable domain, with the rest obtained from reference TRBV11-2 and TRBJ2-6, is as follows: EAGVAQSPRYKIIEKRQSVAFWCNPISGHATLYWYQQILGQGPKLLIQFQNNGVVDDSQLPKDRFSAERLKGVDSTLKIQPAKLEDSAVYLCASSRGVSGANVLTFGAGSRLTVL.

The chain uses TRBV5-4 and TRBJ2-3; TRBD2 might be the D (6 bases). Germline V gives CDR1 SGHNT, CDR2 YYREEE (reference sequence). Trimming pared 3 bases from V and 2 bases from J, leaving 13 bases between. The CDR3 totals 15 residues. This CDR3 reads CASSSAGGATDTQYF. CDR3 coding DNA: TGTGCCAGCAGCTCAGCCGGGGGAGCCACAGATACGCAGTATTTT.

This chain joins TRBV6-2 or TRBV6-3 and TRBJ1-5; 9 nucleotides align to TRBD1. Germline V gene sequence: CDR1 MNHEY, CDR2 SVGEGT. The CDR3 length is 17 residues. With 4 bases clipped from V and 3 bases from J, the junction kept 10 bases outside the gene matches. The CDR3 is CASSSGTGNPYNQPQHF. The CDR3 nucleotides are TGTGCCAGCAGTTCCGGGACAGGGAATCCCTACAATCAGCCCCAGCATTTT.

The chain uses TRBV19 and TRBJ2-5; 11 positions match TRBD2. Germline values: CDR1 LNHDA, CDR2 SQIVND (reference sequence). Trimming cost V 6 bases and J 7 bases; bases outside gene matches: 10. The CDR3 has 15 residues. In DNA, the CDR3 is TGTGCCAGTAGCATGACTAGCGGGGACTGGGGGACCCAGTACTTC. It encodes CASSMTSGDWGTQYF.

The DNA of the CDR3 is TGTGCCAGCAGGACACTGAACCAGCCCCAGCATTTT. This codes for CASRTLNQPQHF. This chain joins TRBV2 and TRBJ1-5; D gene ambiguous. Trimming pared 6 bases from V and 7 bases from J, leaving 10 bases between. Germline CDR1 is SNHLY and CDR2 is FYNNEI. The CDR3 runs 12 residues. The variable domain in full, completed from reference TRBV2 and TRBJ1-5, reads EPEVTQTPSHQVTQMGQEVILRCVPISNHLYFYWYRQILGQKVEFLVSFYNNEISEKSEIFDDQFSVERPDGSNFTLKIRSTKLEDSAMYFCASRTLNQPQHFGDGTRLSIL.

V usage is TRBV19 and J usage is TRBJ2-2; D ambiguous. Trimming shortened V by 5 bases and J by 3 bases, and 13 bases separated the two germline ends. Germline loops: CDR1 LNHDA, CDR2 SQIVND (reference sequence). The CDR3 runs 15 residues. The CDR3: CASSGILGDTGELFF. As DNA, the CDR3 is TGTGCCAGTAGTGGTATTTTAGGAGACACCGGGGAGCTGTTTTTT.

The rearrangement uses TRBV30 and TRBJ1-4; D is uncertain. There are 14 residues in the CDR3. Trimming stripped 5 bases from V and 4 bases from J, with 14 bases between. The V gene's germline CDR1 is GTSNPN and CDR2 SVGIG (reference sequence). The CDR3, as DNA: TGTGCCTGGGGCCGGGAAGCCTTTAATGAAAAACTGTTTTTT. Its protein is CAWGREAFNEKLFF.

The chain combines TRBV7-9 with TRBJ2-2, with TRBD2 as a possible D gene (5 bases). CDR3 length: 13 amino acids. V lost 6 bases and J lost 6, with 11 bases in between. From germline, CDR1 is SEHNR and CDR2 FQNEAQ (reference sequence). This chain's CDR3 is CASRKTGAGELFF. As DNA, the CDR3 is TGTGCCAGCAGGAAAACCGGGGCCGGGGAGCTGTTTTTT.

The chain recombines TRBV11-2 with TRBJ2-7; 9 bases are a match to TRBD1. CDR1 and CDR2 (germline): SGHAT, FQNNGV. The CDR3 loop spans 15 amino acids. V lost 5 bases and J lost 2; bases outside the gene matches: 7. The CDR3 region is CASSGTGTGTYEQYF. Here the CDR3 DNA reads TGTGCCAGCAGCGGGACCGGGACAGGGACCTACGAGCAGTACTTC.

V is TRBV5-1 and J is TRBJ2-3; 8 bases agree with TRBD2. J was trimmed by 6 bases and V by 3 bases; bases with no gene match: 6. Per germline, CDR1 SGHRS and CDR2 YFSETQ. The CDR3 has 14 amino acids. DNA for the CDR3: TGCGCCAGCAGCTATCAAGCGGGAGAGGATACGCAGTATTTT. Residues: CASSYQAGEDTQYF.

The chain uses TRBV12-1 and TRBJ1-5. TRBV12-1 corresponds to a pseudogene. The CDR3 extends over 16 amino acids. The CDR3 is CASSFFPPGSNQPQHF. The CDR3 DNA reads TGTGCCAGCAGCTTTTTTCCCCCGGGTAGCAATCAGCCCCAGCATTTT.